These 28 T cell receptor beta chains were all obtained from the same sample, sequenced in a study of cytomegalovirus exposure and HLA in healthy donors. The PCR used 60 Vbeta and 13 Jbeta primers. Libraries were prepared by immunoSEQ multiplex PCR; TCRdb keeps only in-frame clonotypes and omits some of them. The data show around 76,000 clones, with less than 85% seen just once and more than 9.5% held by the top ten. Sequencing was carried out using PBMCs. The receptor set was obtained from a woman aged 45-60 years in good health and CMV-seropositive.

The rearrangement uses TRBV28 and TRBJ1-4; D remains unclear. From germline, CDR1 is MDHEN and CDR2 SYDVKM. This CDR3 comprises 14 residues. Between the trimmed V and J ends, which lost 6 bases and 4 bases, there was a span of 12 bases. CDR3 coding DNA: TGTGCCAGCAGCCAAACAGTCTATAATGAAAAACTGTTTTTT. Residues: CASSQTVYNEKLFF.

The V and J genes are TRBV27 and TRBJ2-5, with 7 bases fitting TRBD1. Germline V CDR1 and CDR2: MNHEY, SMNVEV (reference sequence). The trim removed 8 bases at V and 3 bases at J, leaving 6 bases unmatched. The CDR3 totals 13 residues. The CDR3 coding sequence is TGTGCCAGCCGTCGGACAGGCGAAGAGACCCAGTACTTC. Its protein is CASRRTGEETQYF.

The V call is TRBV2, the J call TRBJ1-2; 10 bases line up with TRBD1. Looked up from germline, CDR1 is SNHLY and CDR2 is FYNNEI. V was clipped by 6 bases and J by 7 bases; unmatched bases: 5. This CDR3 spans 13 amino acids. The CDR3 bases are TGTGCCAGCAGGGGGACAGGGGCGGTTGGCTACACCTTC. This translates into CASRGTGAVGYTF. Full variable domain (remainder filled in from reference TRBV2 and TRBJ1-2): EPEVTQTPSHQVTQMGQEVILRCVPISNHLYFYWYRQILGQKVEFLVSFYNNEISEKSEIFDDQFSVERPDGSNFTLKIRSTKLEDSAMYFCASRGTGAVGYTFGSGTRLTVV.

The chain uses TRBV27 and TRBJ2-1; TRBD2 matches at 7 bases. The CDR3 sequence is 15 residues long. CDR1 and CDR2 from the germline V gene are MNHEY and SMNVEV (reference sequence). V was pared by 2 bases and J by 9 bases, with 10 bases of the junction left unmatched. As DNA, the CDR3 is TGTGCCAGCAGTTTAGTGGCGGGAGCCCCCAGTGAGCAGTTCTTC. Its translation is CASSLVAGAPSEQFF.

V is TRBV6-5 and J is TRBJ1-4; TRBD1 matches at 7 bases. The ends lost 2 bases at V and 7 bases at J; junction bases unmatched: 10. The CDR3 is 16 amino acids. Germline lookup yields CDR1 MNHEY and CDR2 SVGAGI. The CDR3 reads CASSYDNTGVGEKLFF. The DNA for the CDR3 is TGTGCCAGCAGTTACGATAACACAGGGGTTGGTGAAAAACTGTTTTTT.

This clone was seen only a few times. The chain couples TRBV2 to TRBJ2-7; TRBD1 aligns across 9 bases. V was clipped by 8 bases and J by 4 bases; unmatched bases: 21. CDR3 length equals 18 residues. Germline CDR1 SNHLY, CDR2 FYNNEI. CDR3 residues: CASLTSRDRDRGKYEQYF. The CDR3 nucleotides are TGTGCCAGCCTCACGTCCCGGGACAGGGATAGGGGGAAATACGAGCAGTACTTC.

This clone turned up a few times. This chain links TRBV6-5 with TRBJ2-7; D is perhaps TRBD2 (6 bases). The CDR3 covers 16 residues. V was cut by 2 bases and J by 4 bases, with 18 bases left in between. Germline V gives CDR1 MNHEY, CDR2 SVGAGI. The CDR3 coding sequence is TGTGCCAGCAGTTACGCCCGGACGGGGGACTCTTACGAGCAGTACTTC. Its translation is CASSYARTGDSYEQYF.

The J gene is TRBJ1-3, the V gene TRBV19; D remains ambiguous. V was cut by 5 bases and J by 0 bases, with 11 bases left in between. The germline V gene encodes CDR1 LNHDA and CDR2 SQIVND (reference sequence). This CDR3 has 15 amino acids. The CDR3 nucleotides read TGTGCCAGTAGTCCTCGGGGTTCCTCTGGAAACACCATATATTTT. Translation: CASSPRGSSGNTIYF.

This clone showed up just a few times. The chain couples TRBV7-7 to TRBJ2-1; possibly TRBD2 for D (6 bases). This CDR3 contains 13 residues. Per the germline V gene, CDR1 is SSHAT and CDR2 is FNYEAQ (reference sequence). V was pared by 5 bases and J by 6 bases, with 11 bases between. In DNA form, the CDR3 reads TGTGCCAGCAGCCCCGGGACTCCCAATGAGCAGTTCTTC. Its translation is CASSPGTPNEQFF.

This clone showed up just a few times. The V gene is TRBV5-6, the J gene TRBJ2-7, with TRBD2 matching 7 bases. The CDR3 is made up of 15 amino acids. The junction had 11 bases not matched to a gene; V was cut back by 3 bases and J by 5 bases. Germline values: CDR1 SGHDT, CDR2 YYEEEE. The CDR3 DNA sequence: TGTGCCAGCAGCTCCATTAGCGGGTTCGCGGACGAGCAGTACTTC. Its protein is CASSSISGFADEQYF.

This clone was observed a few times. The chain recombines TRBV25-1 with TRBJ2-1; 7 nucleotides line up with TRBD1. The CDR3 runs to 12 residues. Per the germline V gene, CDR1 is MGHDK and CDR2 is SYGVNS. V shed 10 bases, J shed 4 bases, and the junction held 4 bases outside the gene matches. This CDR3 reads CATVTGYNEQFF. Written as DNA, the CDR3 is TGTGCCACCGTGACAGGGTACAATGAGCAGTTCTTC. Based on the CDR3 plus reference TRBV25-1 and TRBJ2-1, the full variable domain is EADIYQTPRYLVIGTGKKITLECSQTMGHDKMYWYQQDPGMELHLIHYSYGVNSTEKGDLSSESTVSRIRTEHFPLTLESARPSHTSQYLCATVTGYNEQFFGPGTRLTVL.

This chain joins TRBV27 and TRBJ2-7, with 8 positions matching TRBD1. Germline V gene data show CDR1 as MNHEY and CDR2 as SMNVEV (reference sequence). The length of the CDR3 is 14 residues. V was clipped by 8 bases and J by 0 bases; unmatched bases: 6. For the CDR3, the DNA is TGTGCCAGCGGCCCCAGGGGGCCCTCCTACGAGCAGTACTTC. This gives the protein CASGPRGPSYEQYF.

The chain carries TRBV9 and TRBJ2-1, with TRBD2 matching over 12 bases. In germline, CDR1 is SGDLS, CDR2 YYNGEE. J lost 2 bases, V lost 4 bases, and 7 bases had no gene match. CDR3 size: 17 residues. The DNA for the CDR3 is TGTGCCAGCAGCCCTCAGGGACTAGCGGGCGCCTACAATGAGCAGTTCTTC. Translation: CASSPQGLAGAYNEQFF.

V and J are TRBV28 and TRBJ2-7; the match to TRBD1 covers 11 bases. With V trimmed by 1 base and J by 9 bases, 8 bases remained unmatched. In germline, CDR1 is MDHEN, CDR2 SYDVKM. The CDR3 runs 15 residues. The CDR3 sequence is CASSLLGTGGSGQYF. CDR3 coding DNA: TGTGCCAGCAGTTTATTAGGGACAGGGGGAAGCGGGCAGTACTTC.

The J gene is TRBJ2-6, the V gene TRBV11-2, with 12 bases lining up with TRBD1. Losses at the gene ends were 2 bases for V and 4 bases for J; bases not matched to a gene: 6. The CDR3 consists of 18 residues. The germline V gene has CDR1 SGHAT and CDR2 FQNNGV. CDR3 nucleotides: TGTGCCAGCAGCTTAAAGGGACAGGGGGCTGCAGGGGCCAACGTCCTGACTTTC. This encodes CASSLKGQGAAGANVLTF.

The chain employs TRBV5-1 and TRBJ2-5; 11 bases match TRBD1. With 7 bases clipped from V and 2 bases from J, the junction kept 13 bases outside the gene matches. The CDR3 runs 17 residues. The V gene's germline CDR1 is SGHRS and CDR2 YFSETQ. Here the CDR3 reads CASGGTGGVVGQETQYF. The CDR3 region has the DNA TGCGCCAGCGGGGGGACAGGGGGAGTAGTTGGGCAAGAGACCCAGTACTTC. The full variable domain, its missing parts supplied by reference TRBV5-1 and TRBJ2-5, is KAGVTQTPRYLIKTRGQQVTLSCSPISGHRSVSWYQQTPGQGLQFLFEYFSETQRNKGNFPGRFSGRQFSNSRSEMNVSTLELGDSALYLCASGGTGGVVGQETQYFGPGTRLLVL.

This clone has more than one count but fewer than ten. Other nucleotide sequences from this sample produce the same CDR3. The genes are TRBV4-3 and TRBJ1-5; 9 bases are a match to TRBD1. This CDR3 region has 15 residues. V gave up 0 bases and J gave up 5 bases; unmatched junction bases: 2. CDR1 LGHNA and CDR2 YSLEER come from the germline V gene. CDR3 region: CASSQDWTGDQPQHF. For the CDR3, the DNA is TGCGCCAGCAGCCAAGATTGGACAGGGGATCAGCCCCAGCATTTT.

V usage is TRBV7-2 and J usage is TRBJ2-7; D is undetermined. Deletions cut 4 bases from V and 3 bases from J, with 10 bases between. This CDR3 has 13 amino acids. CDR1 is SGHTA and CDR2 is FQGNSA in the germline V gene. CDR3 sequence (DNA): TGTGCCAGCAGCTCTGGGCCTTACTACGAGCAGTACTTC. Its protein is CASSSGPYYEQYF. The whole variable domain, filled in from reference TRBV7-2 and TRBJ2-7, reads GAGVSQSPSNKVTEKGKDVELRCDPISGHTALYWYRQSLGQGLEFLIYFQGNSAPDKSGLPSDRFSAERTGGSVSTLTIQRTQQEDSAVYLCASSSGPYYEQYFGPGTRLTVT.

V is TRBV28 and J is TRBJ1-1; D gene unclear. Trimming pared 3 bases from V and 5 bases from J, leaving 19 bases between. This CDR3 region has 16 residues. Germline assignment: CDR1 MDHEN and CDR2 SYDVKM. CDR3 in amino acids: CASSFLRDRTRTEAFF. CDR3 DNA sequence: TGTGCCAGCAGTTTCCTTAGAGACCGAACTAGGACTGAAGCTTTCTTT.

The chain recombines TRBV5-1 with TRBJ1-1; the D gene is possibly TRBD1 (6 bases). The CDR3 length is 13 residues. Germline loops: CDR1 SGHRS, CDR2 YFSETQ. Deletions cut 4 bases from V and 5 bases from J, with 12 bases between. The CDR3 nucleotides read TGCGCCAGCAGCCACCGGGACACTACTGAAGCTTTCTTT. Translation: CASSHRDTTEAFF.

CDR3 bases: TGTGCCAGCAGCCAAGCTCTCCCAGCGGGGGGAAACACCATATATTTT. Its translation is CASSQALPAGGNTIYF. This chain links TRBV4-2 with TRBJ1-3; D not resolved. Trimming stripped 1 base from V and 4 bases from J, with 14 bases between. The germline V gene has CDR1 LGHNA and CDR2 YNFKEQ. The CDR3 extends over 16 amino acids.

The chain recombines TRBV28 with TRBJ2-7, with TRBD2 matching over 14 bases. Germline loops: CDR1 MDHEN, CDR2 SYDVKM. Trimming took 6 bases from V and 2 from J; bases not matched to a gene: 3. The CDR3 covers 15 residues. CDR3 in DNA: TGTGCCAGCAGCCCGGGACTAGCGGGGGCCTACGAGCAGTACTTC. It specifies CASSPGLAGAYEQYF.

This clone was seen a few times. The chain joins TRBV7-2 to TRBJ2-5, with 9 nucleotides matching TRBD2. Germline V gene data show CDR1 as SGHTA and CDR2 as FQGNSA. This CDR3 is built from 17 residues. J lost 3 bases, V lost 5 bases, and 13 bases had no gene match. The CDR3 region is CASSRYKAGGVEETQYF. For the CDR3, the DNA is TGTGCCAGCAGCAGATACAAAGCGGGAGGCGTGGAAGAGACCCAGTACTTC.

V gene TRBV2 combines with J gene TRBJ1-1; 8 positions match TRBD1. CDR1 is SNHLY, CDR2 FYNNEI, per germline. Losses at the gene ends were 4 bases for V and 11 bases for J; bases not matched to a gene: 9. The CDR3 sequence is 13 residues long. CDR3 region: CASSVETGAGAFF. CDR3 DNA: TGTGCCAGCAGTGTTGAGACAGGGGCCGGGGCTTTCTTT.

Points on this clone: An end of the junction differs from the germline gene, which may be a read error. The V and J genes are TRBV19 and TRBJ1-1; no clear D gene. Per germline, CDR1 LNHDA and CDR2 SQIVND (reference sequence). The CDR3 has 16 amino acids. The CDR3 sequence: CASRYRGSQRNIEAFF. CDR3 DNA: TGTGCCAGTAGATATCGAGGGTCACAGAGGAACATTGAAGCTTTCTTT.

The chain joins TRBV10-3 to TRBJ1-2; 10 nucleotides line up with TRBD1. With 6 bases clipped from V and 8 bases from J, the junction kept 15 bases outside the gene matches. The CDR3 sequence is 16 residues long. Germline lookup yields CDR1 ENHRY and CDR2 SYGVKD. The DNA of the CDR3 is TGTGCCATCAGCCCCTCTCCGGGACAGGGGAAGCGCGGCTACACCTTC. Residues: CAISPSPGQGKRGYTF.

The rearrangement joins TRBV4-3 to TRBJ2-5; 10 bases are a match to TRBD2. Germline lookup yields CDR1 LGHNA and CDR2 YSLEER. This CDR3 spans 15 amino acids. The junction had 4 bases not matched to a gene; V was cut back by 4 bases and J by 2 bases. The CDR3 DNA follows: TGCGCCAGCAGCCCACAGCGGGGGGGACAAGAGACCCAGTACTTC. Translated, it gives CASSPQRGGQETQYF.

The chain uses TRBV19 and TRBJ1-4; D perhaps matches TRBD1 (6 bases). V was trimmed by 2 bases and J by 5 bases, leaving 15 bases between them. Germline V lookup: CDR1 LNHDA, CDR2 SQIVND (reference sequence). CDR3 length: 16 residues. The CDR3 DNA reads as TGTGCCAGTAGTATAAAACGGACAGCCCAAAATGAAAAACTGTTTTTT. It translates to CASSIKRTAQNEKLFF.